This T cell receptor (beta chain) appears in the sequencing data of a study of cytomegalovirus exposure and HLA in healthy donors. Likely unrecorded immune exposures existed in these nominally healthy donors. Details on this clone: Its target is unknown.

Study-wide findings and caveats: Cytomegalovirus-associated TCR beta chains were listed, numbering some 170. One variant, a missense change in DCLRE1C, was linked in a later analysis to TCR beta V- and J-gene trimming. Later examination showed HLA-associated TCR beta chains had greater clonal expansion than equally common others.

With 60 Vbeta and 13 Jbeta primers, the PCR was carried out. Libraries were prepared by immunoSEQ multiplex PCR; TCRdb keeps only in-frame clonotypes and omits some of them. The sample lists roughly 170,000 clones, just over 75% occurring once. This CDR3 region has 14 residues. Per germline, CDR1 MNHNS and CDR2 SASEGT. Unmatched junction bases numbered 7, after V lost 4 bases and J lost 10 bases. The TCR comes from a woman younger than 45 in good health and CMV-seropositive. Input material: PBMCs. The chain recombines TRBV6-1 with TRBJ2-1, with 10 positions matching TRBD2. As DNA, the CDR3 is TGTGCCAGCAGTGTACTAGCGGGACCTGCGGAGCAGTTCTTC. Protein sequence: CASSVLAGPAEQFF.